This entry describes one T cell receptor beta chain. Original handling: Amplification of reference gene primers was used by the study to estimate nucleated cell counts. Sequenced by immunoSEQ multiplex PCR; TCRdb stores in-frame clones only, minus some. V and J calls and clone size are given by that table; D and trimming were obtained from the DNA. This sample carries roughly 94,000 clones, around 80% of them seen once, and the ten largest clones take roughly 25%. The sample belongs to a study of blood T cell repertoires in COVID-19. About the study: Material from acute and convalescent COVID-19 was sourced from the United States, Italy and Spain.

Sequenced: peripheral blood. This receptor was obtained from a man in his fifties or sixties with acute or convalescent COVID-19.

The CDR3 nucleotides read TGTGCCAGCGAGCGGGGGGGTGAGCAGTTCTTC. This translates into CASERGGEQFF. The chain recombines TRBV12-3 or TRBV12-4 with TRBJ2-1; TRBD2 matches 10 bases. The J segment lost 9 bases and the V segment lost 8 bases, leaving 1 base of the junction unmatched. The CDR3 length is 11 residues.